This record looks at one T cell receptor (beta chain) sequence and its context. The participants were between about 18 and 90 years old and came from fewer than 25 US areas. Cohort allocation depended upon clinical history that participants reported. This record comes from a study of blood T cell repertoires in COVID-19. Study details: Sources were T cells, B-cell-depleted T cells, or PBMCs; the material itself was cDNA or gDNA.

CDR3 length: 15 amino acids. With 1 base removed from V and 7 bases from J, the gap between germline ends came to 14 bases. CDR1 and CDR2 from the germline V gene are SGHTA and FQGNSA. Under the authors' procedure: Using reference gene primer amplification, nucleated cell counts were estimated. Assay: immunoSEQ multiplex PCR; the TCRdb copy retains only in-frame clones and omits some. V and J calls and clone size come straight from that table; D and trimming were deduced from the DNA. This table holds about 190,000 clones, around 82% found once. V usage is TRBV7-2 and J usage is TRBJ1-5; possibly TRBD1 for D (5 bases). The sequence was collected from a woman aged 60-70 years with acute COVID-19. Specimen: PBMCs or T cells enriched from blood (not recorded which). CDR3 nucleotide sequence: TGTGCCAGCAGCTTAGGTTGGGGCGCGGGGCAGCCCCAGCATTTT. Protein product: CASSLGWGAGQPQHF.